A selection of T cell receptor beta chains follows, all from one sample in a study of patients and donors after allogeneic stem cell transplantation. TCRdb re-analysed the RT-PCR reads in MiXCR, keeping a single row per CDR3 protein. Of roughly 940,000 distinct CDR3 sequences in the sample, about 20% were seen once. The sequencing input was blood, either unsorted or a sorted T cell fraction (not recorded which). These receptor sequences come from a human donor who was either an allogeneic HSCT recipient or a stem cell or donor lymphocyte infusion donor (not recorded which). It is not recorded whose cells these are; they may come from a transplant donor. CDR3s include the opening cysteine and the closing phenylalanine or tryptophan.

TRBJ2-1	TRBV5-1	CASSVGLAGNNEQFF
TRBJ2-3	TRBV9	CASSPWASGTQDTQYF
TRBJ1-5	TRBV6-2/TRBV6-3	CASRGQRGVSNQPQHF
TRBJ2-1	TRBV28	CASSTKTTGYNEQFF
TRBJ1-5	TRBV20-1	CSVGAGKGNQPQHF
TRBJ1-1	TRBV12-3/TRBV12-4	CASASTGGFTEAFF
TRBJ2-7	TRBV12-3/TRBV12-4	CASSPTGGRGTYEQYF
TRBJ1-1	TRBV20-1	CSARVKNTEAFF
TRBJ1-1	TRBV6-5	CASSYPGSGAFF
TRBJ1-2	TRBV20-1	CSASNVAARYGYTF
TRBJ2-2	TRBV7-2	CASSSYGELFF
TRBJ2-2	TRBV4-1	CASSQARGMGGTSRNTGELFF
TRBJ2-1	TRBV6-2/TRBV6-3	CASSIVQFNEQFF
TRBJ2-1	TRBV2	CASGGPGGSYNEQFF
TRBJ1-1	TRBV4-1	CASSQEGVRDKAFF
TRBJ2-3	TRBV12-3/TRBV12-4	CASSLGSSIDTQYF
TRBJ1-5	TRBV10-3	CAISARGPNQPQHF
TRBJ1-1	TRBV5-5	CASSLGLGQTTEAFF
TRBJ2-2	TRBV29-1	CSVDERGGNTGELFF
TRBJ1-5	TRBV10-3	CAISDGRTINQPQHF
TRBJ1-4	TRBV25-1	CASSEGFLNEKLFF
TRBJ2-2	TRBV10-3	CAISEPWSLNTGELFF
TRBJ1-4	TRBV7-2	CASSLERRGKLFF
TRBJ2-3	TRBV5-1	CASSTWGQGADTQYF
TRBJ2-7	TRBV20-1	CSAPLQGGSYEQYF
TRBJ2-3	TRBV2	CASSDTGNPTDTQYF
TRBJ1-5	TRBV6-1	CASRRDRYNQPQHF
TRBJ1-1	TRBV28	CASSPLQGQGNTEAFF